This T cell receptor (beta chain) was observed in a study of human T cells and chemical hapten exposure. This clonotype was counted between two and nine times. Time point in this sample: pre-sensitization, week 0. The sample's treatment: therapeutic diphenylcyclopropenone sensitization with weekly scalp DPC. The CDR3 is made up of 17 amino acids. Germline loops: CDR1 KGHSH, CDR2 LQKENI. Losses at the gene ends were 3 bases for V and 5 bases for J; bases not matched to a gene: 12. Each CDR3 protein is one row after TCRdb ran MiXCR on the RACE reads. The sample has some 84,000 distinct CDR3 sequences; 6.5% to 10% are singletons.

The source was whole blood, collected in connection with sensitization to the hapten diphenylcyclopropenone (DPC). The gene calls are TRBV18 and TRBJ2-1, with 8 bases that match TRBD1. This TCR came from a man aged 40-55 years with alopecia areata. Some clones in this sample may be carry-over from other donors' samples. The CDR3 DNA sequence: TGTGCCAGCTCACCCCGGCAGGGGGCCTGGGTGCACAATGAGCAGTTCTTC. This encodes CASSPRQGAWVHNEQFF.